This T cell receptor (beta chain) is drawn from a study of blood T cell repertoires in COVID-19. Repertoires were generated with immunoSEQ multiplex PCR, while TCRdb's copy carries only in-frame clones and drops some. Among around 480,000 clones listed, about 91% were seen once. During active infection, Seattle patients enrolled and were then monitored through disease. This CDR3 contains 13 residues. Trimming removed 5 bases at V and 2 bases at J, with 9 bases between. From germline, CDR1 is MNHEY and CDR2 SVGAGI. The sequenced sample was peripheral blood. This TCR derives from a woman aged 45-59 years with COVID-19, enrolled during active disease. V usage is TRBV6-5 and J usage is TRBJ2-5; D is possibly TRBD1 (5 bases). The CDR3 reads CASSRTPQETQYF. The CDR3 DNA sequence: TGTGCCAGCAGTCGGACACCACAAGAGACCCAGTACTTC.